This T cell receptor beta chain was profiled in a study of cytomegalovirus exposure and HLA in healthy donors (dated 2017 in TCRdb). Broadly, across the study: In an earlier analysis of 587 of the donors, 276 Gb of sequence data and some 100 million unique TCR beta sequences from roughly 190 million T cells were reported. The aim of the study was to test whether cataloging public T cell receptors could identify signatures of past pathogen exposure. A separate validation cohort of about 110 different subjects was used in addition to the 666-subject first cohort. The later analysis used no new phenotypic data to find candidate immune exposures, relying instead on TCR beta sequences and their occurrence across donors. Every repertoire in the discovery cohort had been generated on one and the same sequencing platform. HLA typing included class I and class II loci at four-digit resolution. Donor age, sex, ethnicity and CMV serostatus were collected together with the repertoire data. An early release that covered about 600 HLA-typed donors contained approximately 300 gigabases of sequencing data and approximately 85 million unique TCR sequences. The number of typed donors differed by locus: roughly 629-630 for A, B, C, DRB1 and DQB1; 522 for DQA1; approximately 600 for DPA1; and 400 to 480 for DPB1. The T cell repertoires of 666 subjects were profiled by immunosequencing and related to cytomegalovirus serostatus. In an earlier analysis of over 550 of the donors, high-throughput TCR beta sequencing was used to judge whether each TCR beta V gene segment behaved as functional or pseudogenic. A later analysis re-examined previously published TCR beta repertoires from around 670 donors and added high-resolution HLA genotyping to investigate patterns of TCR occurrence. Among about 360 genotyped donors of the cohort, an average of about 240,000 unique TCR beta nucleotide sequences were sequenced per donor, around a sixth of them non-productive. To predict cytomegalovirus infection status, the study brought together high-throughput TCR immunosequencing, statistical association of individual TCRs with disease status, and machine learning. A handful of DR-DQ haplotypes were handled as single units for association and clustering because linkage in the cohort was strong. A later genetic analysis took genome-wide SNP genotypes for about three fifths of the roughly 700 donors and used that subset as a discovery cohort. The genetic ancestry cluster associated with self-reported Caucasian donors included roughly four fifths of the approximately 410 genotyped donors. Findings and caveats that apply to the study as a whole: Immune exposure information for the cohort was limited to CMV serostatus. The classifier was reported to diagnose cytomegalovirus status with high specificity and sensitivity in both the original cohort and the validation cohort. Strong co-occurrence of HLA alleles, especially DR and DQ, made assigning TCR associations to individual alleles difficult. A group of highly shared sequence variants was considered likely to be a technical artifact of the sequencing pipeline. Correlated functional status among segregating V segments might be attributable to linkage disequilibrium, but an unknown experimental factor could not be ruled out. According to a later genetic analysis, donors in an Asian-associated ancestry cluster had fewer N-insertions in productive TCRs than the roughly 700-donor mean. A later analysis reported that several top co-occurrence clusters appeared linked to parvovirus B19, influenza, CMV and Epstein-Barr virus. V-gene and J-gene trimming of TCR beta chains was associated with a missense DCLRE1C variant in a later genetic analysis, and the association was replicated in an independent cohort. The cohort was sequenced for TCR beta chains only, and without alpha or paired-chain data the features that could be detected were limited. The study gave a list of about 170 TCR beta chains associated with cytomegalovirus. The 87-base-pair reads could not distinguish some IMGT-functional V segments, including TRBV6-2 and TRBV6-3, so those segments were excluded. It was suggested by the authors that the approach could potentially be generalized to other disease states and immunological phenotypes. Because HLA typing was missing for some donors at each locus, association tests included only the typed subset. A few of the identified cytomegalovirus-associated TCR beta chains were confirmed in vitro to be specific for cytomegalovirus antigens. The earlier analysis of approximately 560 of the donors excluded about 16 rarely observed V segments, including chromosome 9 orphons, because counts were too low. Roughly uniform sequencing depth across donors was assumed in presence/absence analyses, although this assumption may not hold. A further reported finding was that TCR beta sequences accurately predicted the HLA-A and HLA-B alleles for most subjects in the first cohort. In an earlier analysis of approximately 590 of the donors, most TCR beta V segments appeared in productive rearrangements about 87% or about 30% of the time, broadly matching IMGT annotations. Most TCR sequences were seen in very few donors, while some public TCRs were found in many individuals. A later analysis found that TCR association rates varied across HLA loci, with DRB1 alleles showing the most associated TCRs and HLA-C alleles the fewest. A later analysis associated 16,951 TCR beta sequences with specific HLA alleles at a false discovery rate of 0.05. According to a later analysis, most CMV-associated TCR beta chains appeared to be HLA-restricted, and the HLA associations seemed to be driven largely by CMV exposure. In a later analysis, HLA-associated TCR beta chains showed more clonal expansion and lower generation probabilities than non-associated chains that were equally common.

V has 3 bases trimmed and J has 7 bases trimmed; junction bases matching no gene number 9. The CDR3 contains 14 residues, cysteine and phenylalanine counted. The retained sequence is limited to the CDR3, 42 bases, with the frame set at the first base. The germline V gene gives CDR1 as MDHEN and CDR2 as SYDVKM. The library was obtained by the immunoSEQ multiplex PCR assay. For the multiplex PCR, a mixture combining 60 forward primers for TCR Vbeta segments and 13 reverse primers for TCR Jbeta segments was used. A multiplex PCR assay on genomic DNA amplified the CDR3 region of rearranged TCR beta genes. Amplified TCR beta libraries were sequenced as 87-base-pair reads on the Illumina HiSeq System. The paper's data handling went like this. A later analysis tallied 75 million to 85 million unique TCR beta chains across the 666 repertoires, and about 10 million of those chains were shared by two or more donors. Raw reads were error-corrected and collapsed into unique sequences by a nearest-neighbor algorithm in which closely related sequences were merged to remove PCR and sequencing errors. CDR3 sequences were aligned to IMGT reference sequences to assign V, D and J gene segments. For a sequence to be retained, a match of at least six nucleotides to both a V gene segment and a J gene segment was required. Rearrangements were called productive when the CDR3 lacked stop codons and stayed in frame with V and J; all others were non-productive. CDR3 was defined according to IMGT convention as the region running from the second conserved V-encoded cysteine to the conserved J-encoded phenylalanine. The earlier analysis of 500 to 650 of the donors excluded any sequence lacking an unambiguous match to a single V gene segment. An earlier analysis of over 450 of the donors classified V segments as functional when productive rearrangements were above 56.7% and as segregating when the standard deviation between donors was above 5%. A statistical classification framework was built to diagnose cytomegalovirus status from the catalog of TCR beta chain sequences. V and J gene assignment, in a later analysis, came from comparing TCR nucleotide sequences with IMGT/GENE-DB human TR gene sequences. Using the TCRdist pipeline, a later analysis assigned CDR3 sequences along with most-parsimonious VDJ recombination scenarios. A later analysis defined each TCR beta chain by its CDR3 amino acid sequence plus V-gene family, and excluded reads lacking a unique V-gene family. A later analysis removed several hundred highly shared, low-generation-probability nucleotide sequences to deal with suspected cross-contamination and a sequencing artifact. For each public chain, a later analysis derived a clonal expansion index from normalized ranks of inferred template counts within each repertoire. In a later analysis, generation probabilities were computed using a VDJ recombination model fitted to out-of-frame rearrangements, and the results were checked against IGoR. A later analysis scored TCR-TCR, TCR-HLA and TCR-CMV co-occurrence with hypergeometric tests, applying a repertoire-size bias correction to TCR pairs. A later analysis estimated false discovery rates by permuting HLA or CMV assignments 20 times. In a later analysis, co-occurring TCRs were grouped using DBSCAN, and TCRdist sequence similarity was added for clustering within HLA-allele-positive subsets. Repertoires with fewer than 30,000 or more than 120,000 public chains, plus five repertoires with anomalous nucleotide sharing, were excluded from co-occurrence clustering. Sourced from immuneACCESS, this table was stored by TCRdb with only in-frame sequences that have V and J called. A share of the clones is absent; for the studies checked, an unresolved V gene accounts for under half, and the remainder has no known explanation. V and J calls and clone size follow that table, whereas D and trimming were derived from the DNA. For this sample there are approximately 170,000 clones; 60% to 85% appear just once. The ten largest clones capture roughly 1.5% of the sample.

The cohort consisted of 600 to 750 healthy bone marrow donors. At the time of sampling, every cohort member was nominally healthy, though immune exposures that went unrecorded were likely present. The donor tested CMV seronegative, placing the donor among the 350 or so seronegative members of the cohort. A peripheral blood sample was collected from each donor, and TCR beta sequencing was performed on peripheral blood mononuclear cells. Genomic DNA extraction from the blood cell samples was performed with the Qiagen DNeasy Blood Extraction Kit. This clone was detected only a few times. Its antigen is still unknown. Within one base of it there is no much larger clone, and no base qualities were kept.

Recombination connected TRBV28 to TRBJ2-7; 7 junctional bases match TRBD1. The receptor was isolated from a woman younger than 30 in good health and CMV-seronegative. Sequenced material: PBMCs. CDR3 reads: CASSFPGQFMEQYF. The DNA sequence is as follows: TGTGCCAGCAGTTTTCCGGGACAGTTTATGGAGCAGTACTTC.